This T cell receptor beta chain was sequenced for a study of blood T cell repertoires in COVID-19. On the study more broadly: The cDNA or gDNA used as material had been derived from T cells, B-cell-depleted T cells, or PBMCs.

Profiling relied on immunoSEQ multiplex PCR, and the TCRdb table lists in-frame clones only, not all of them. The top ten clones hold less than 8% of a sample with under 250,000 clones, roughly nine tenths of them seen once. This CDR3 is built from 14 residues. In germline, CDR1 is SEHNR, CDR2 FQNEAQ (reference sequence). Germline trimming cut 4 bases from V and 3 bases from J; bases unmatched to any gene: 4. Specimen: peripheral blood. The chain uses TRBV7-9 and TRBJ1-2, with 8 bases matching TRBD1. The origin of this receptor is a man aged 55 to 70 with acute or convalescent COVID-19. The CDR3 reads CASSSRQGHYGYTF. The CDR3 DNA reads as TGTGCCAGCAGCTCCCGACAGGGGCACTATGGCTACACCTTC.